Here is one T cell receptor (beta chain) with its context. What it recognizes is unknown. This entry is derived from a study of blood T cells in healthy people across ages. Study conclusions and caveats: Per million T cells, the diversity of TCR beta decreased roughly linearly as age advanced. Donors of long life had a larger count of naive CD4+ cells and greater diversity than aged donors.

With a J-beta primer mix and a sample-barcoded 5' primer, a second PCR ran roughly 6 to 12 cycles. Every individual sample yielded 2.5 million or more paired-end reads (each containing CDR3). TCRdb ran MiXCR on the 5' RACE reads and lists one entry per CDR3 protein. Counted here are 550,000 to 800,000 distinct CDR3 sequences, around a fifth occurring once; the ten biggest clones make up roughly 3.6%. There are 14 residues in the CDR3. Germline CDR1 and CDR2: SGHTA and FQGNSA. With 4 bases removed from V and 3 bases from J, the gap between germline ends came to 11 bases. Individuals who donated were healthy Caucasians from Russia aged roughly 6 to 90.

This TCR was sampled from a man between 65 and 85 years old in good health. The chain joins TRBV7-2 to TRBJ2-3; TRBD2 might be the D (5 bases). The sequenced sample was blood. CDR3 coding DNA: TGTGCCAGCAGCTCCAGTTCGGGGACAGATACGCAGTATTTT. Amino acids: CASSSSSGTDTQYF. Drawing the rest from reference TRBV7-2 and TRBJ2-3, the complete variable domain is GAGVSQSPSNKVTEKGKDVELRCDPISGHTALYWYRQSLGQGLEFLIYFQGNSAPDKSGLPSDRFSAERTGGSVSTLTIQRTQQEDSAVYLCASSSSSGTDTQYFGPGTRLTVL.